This T cell receptor beta chain was found in a study of OX40 agonist ivuxolimab in advanced cancers. Study-wide points: A proportion of nonresponders additionally exhibited low normalized T-cell clonal expansion. CD4+ and CD8+ blood T cells expanded clonally by week 6 at 0.1 to 3.0 mg/kg.

Concerning this clone: The antigen is unknown.

The CDR3 has 13 amino acids. Germline CDR1 MGHDK, CDR2 SYGVNS. Between the trimmed V and J ends, which lost 8 bases and 0 bases, there was a span of 8 bases. TCRdb's table, derived via immunoSEQ multiplex PCR, lists solely in-frame clones and lacks some. The data show 55,000 to 80,000 clones, about 81% seen once. The clonotype comes from an adult with an advanced solid tumor such as melanoma, head and neck, liver or kidney cancer. This specimen was CD4+ or CD8+ T cells sorted from blood, taken in a trial of the OX40 agonist ivuxolimab. The chain joins TRBV25-1 to TRBJ1-3, with no clear D. The CDR3 bases are TGTGCCAGCGGAGTAAACTCTGGAAACACCATATATTTT. Amino acids: CASGVNSGNTIYF.